The present TCR beta chain was sequenced within a study of breast tumors, draining lymph nodes, adjacent tissues. This clonotype was counted ten times or more. Its antigen is not known. Regarding the study as a whole: The data were judged consistent with most tumor T cells coming from lymph node and expanding in tumor. Tumor and nontumor repertoires were significantly more similar in luminal-like than in basal-like breast cancer. Tumor T cell lymph node origin was a supported hypothesis, not proven.

Samples came from axillary lymph nodes draining the breast cancer. TCRdb analysed the multiplex PCR reads with MiXCR anew, one entry per CDR3 protein. The sample yields 85,000 to 130,000 distinct CDR3 sequences, 21% seen once. The CDR3 contains 14 residues. With 3 bases clipped from V and 6 bases from J, the junction kept 2 bases outside the gene matches. Germline V gives CDR1 MNHEY, CDR2 SMNVEV (reference sequence). This TCR was sampled from a female donor with breast cancer. Some clones in this sample may be carry-over from other donors' samples. The sequenced material came from axillary lymph node tissue. The chain links TRBV27 to TRBJ1-6; TRBD1 aligns across 7 bases. CDR3 protein: CASSLDRLNSPLHF. The CDR3 DNA sequence: TGTGCCAGCAGTTTGGACAGGCTTAATTCACCCCTCCACTTT.